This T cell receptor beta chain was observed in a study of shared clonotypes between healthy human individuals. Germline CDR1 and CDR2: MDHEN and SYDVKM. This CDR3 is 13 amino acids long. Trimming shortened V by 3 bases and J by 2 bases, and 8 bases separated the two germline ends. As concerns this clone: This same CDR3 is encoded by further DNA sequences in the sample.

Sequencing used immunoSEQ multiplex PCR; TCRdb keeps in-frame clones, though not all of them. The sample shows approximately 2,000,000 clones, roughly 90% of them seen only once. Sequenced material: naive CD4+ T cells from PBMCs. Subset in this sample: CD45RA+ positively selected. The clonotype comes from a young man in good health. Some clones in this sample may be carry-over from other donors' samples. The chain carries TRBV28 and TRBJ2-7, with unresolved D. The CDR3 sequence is CASSLTSAYEQYF. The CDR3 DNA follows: TGTGCCAGCAGTTTGACCAGCGCCTACGAGCAGTACTTC.